This passage covers 26 T cell receptor beta chains from one sample sequenced in a study of cytomegalovirus exposure and HLA in healthy donors. PCR was performed using 60 Vbeta and 13 Jbeta primers. Clones were sequenced by immunoSEQ multiplex PCR, and TCRdb holds only the in-frame ones, with some missing. The repertoire includes 140,000 to 150,000 clones, around 78% of them detected once, and roughly 2.4% sits in the top ten. Source material: PBMCs. These receptors were taken from a woman under 30 in good health and CMV-seropositive.

The V gene is TRBV2, the J gene TRBJ1-5; a possible D gene is TRBD1 (6 bases). This CDR3 has 15 amino acids. The V gene lost 6 bases and the J gene lost 4 bases, with 16 bases spanning the gap. Germline V gene data show CDR1 as SNHLY and CDR2 as FYNNEI. The CDR3 loop is CASSGSGTPNQPQHF. The CDR3, as DNA: TGTGCCAGCAGCGGATCCGGGACACCAAATCAGCCCCAGCATTTT. The full variable domain, in which reference TRBV2 and TRBJ1-5 provide the parts outside the CDR3, is EPEVTQTPSHQVTQMGQEVILRCVPISNHLYFYWYRQILGQKVEFLVSFYNNEISEKSEIFDDQFSVERPDGSNFTLKIRSTKLEDSAMYFCASSGSGTPNQPQHFGDGTRLSIL.

As DNA, the CDR3 is TGTGCCAGCAGCGTAGGCCCGACAGGGGTCCTGACTTTC. This gives the protein CASSVGPTGVLTF. V usage is TRBV9 and J usage is TRBJ2-6; TRBD1 matches at 7 bases. The CDR3 extends over 13 amino acids. Germline-derived CDR1 and CDR2 are SGDLS and YYNGEE. The V and J ends lost 0 bases and 13 bases, in that order; junction bases with no gene match: 4.

V is TRBV10-3 and J is TRBJ2-1; 7 bases agree with TRBD1. Germline loops: CDR1 ENHRY, CDR2 SYGVKD. This CDR3 is 14 amino acids long. The V gene end was trimmed by 10 bases and the J gene end by 8 bases; junction bases not matched to a gene: 14. The CDR3: CASRQGAQYDEQFF. In DNA form, the CDR3 reads TGTGCCAGCCGACAGGGCGCTCAATACGATGAGCAGTTCTTC.

The chain couples TRBV20-1 to TRBJ1-1; no clear D. In germline, CDR1 is DFQATT, CDR2 SNEGSKA (reference sequence). V lost 4 bases to trimming and J lost 4 bases, with 7 bases between them. This CDR3 has 11 residues. CDR3 loop: CSAIFVTEAFF. The DNA for the CDR3 is TGCAGTGCTATTTTCGTCACTGAAGCTTTCTTT.

V is TRBV10-3 and J is TRBJ1-1, with 8 nucleotides matching TRBD1. This CDR3 comprises 13 residues. Germline values: CDR1 ENHRY, CDR2 SYGVKD. With 5 bases clipped from V and 9 bases from J, the junction kept 8 bases outside the gene matches. The CDR3, as DNA: TGTGCCATCAGTCCTGGACAGGGTAATAAAGCTTTCTTT. As protein: CAISPGQGNKAFF.

This clone has only one observation. This chain joins TRBV6-4 and TRBJ2-6, with 11 positions matching TRBD1. The CDR3 runs 17 residues. The V and J ends lost 6 bases and 4 bases, in that order; junction bases with no gene match: 8. CDR1 and CDR2 (germline): MRHNA, SNTAGT. The CDR3 loop reads CASSPGQGDPGANVLTF. CDR3 bases: TGTGCCAGCAGCCCGGGACAGGGGGATCCCGGGGCCAACGTCCTGACTTTC.

CDR3 amino acids: CASSISGETDTQYF. Here the CDR3 DNA reads TGTGCCAGCAGCATTAGCGGGGAGACAGATACGCAGTATTTT. This sequence joins TRBV7-2 and TRBJ2-3; 8 nucleotides match TRBD2. Trimming removed 5 bases from V and 3 bases from J; junction bases left unmatched: 4. Germline values: CDR1 SGHTA, CDR2 FQGNSA. CDR3 length: 14 residues.

The V and J genes are TRBV27 and TRBJ2-3, with TRBD2 matching over 9 bases. Germline V gene sequence: CDR1 MNHEY, CDR2 SMNVEV (reference sequence). This CDR3 is built from 18 residues. V lost 0 bases, J lost 4 bases, and 11 bases stayed unmatched. The CDR3 protein is CASSLSSGGPIMADTQYF. The CDR3, as DNA: TGTGCCAGCAGTTTATCTAGCGGGGGTCCCATCATGGCAGATACGCAGTATTTT.

This chain joins TRBV25-1 and TRBJ1-4, with D possibly matching TRBD1 (5 bases). The CDR3 is 14 residues long. Germline CDR1 is MGHDK and CDR2 is SYGVNS. The ends were cut back, 4 bases at V and 8 bases at J, with 14 bases in the middle. As DNA, the CDR3 is TGTGCCAGCAGTGCCCAGGCAGGGCTGGAAAAACTGTTTTTT. Amino acid sequence: CASSAQAGLEKLFF.

The chain employs TRBV7-8 and TRBJ2-7; D is ambiguous. This CDR3 has 13 residues. The germline V gene has CDR1 SGHVS and CDR2 FQNEAQ. V gave up 5 bases and J gave up 1 base, with 9 bases separating them. CDR3 sequence (DNA): TGTGCCAGCAGCCTACGCCTATCCTACGAGCAGTACTTC. Encoded protein: CASSLRLSYEQYF.

This rearrangement joins TRBV5-1 to TRBJ2-6, with TRBD2 identical over 7 bases. The germline CDR1 and CDR2 sequences are SGHRS and YFSETQ. CDR3 length equals 19 residues. V lost 2 bases, J lost 1 base, and 12 bases stayed unmatched. The CDR3 reads CASSFKGTNPGSGANVLTF. The CDR3 DNA follows: TGCGCCAGCAGCTTTAAGGGGACTAACCCCGGTTCTGGGGCCAACGTCCTGACTTTC.

The V and J genes are TRBV19 and TRBJ1-2, with D tentatively TRBD1 (5 bases). Germline V gene data show CDR1 as LNHDA and CDR2 as SQIVND (reference sequence). Trimming removed 6 bases from V and 1 base from J, with 6 bases in between. This CDR3 comprises 12 residues. This chain's CDR3 is CASRGRNYGYTF. Here the CDR3 DNA reads TGTGCCAGTAGGGGGCGTAACTATGGCTACACCTTC.

The genes are TRBV5-1 and TRBJ2-5, with D maybe TRBD2 (7 bases). The closer fit of TRBJ2-7 to the DNA end suggests the J call may be wrong. Germline CDR1 and CDR2: SGHRS and YFSETQ. The CDR3 spans 16 residues. CDR3 nucleotide sequence: TGCGCCAGCAGCTTGGGTGCCGTGGAGGGGGGGCGCGAGCAGTACTTC. Protein: CASSLGAVEGGREQYF.

This chain links TRBV11-3 with TRBJ2-1; the match to TRBD2 covers 12 bases. V shed 1 base and J 4 bases; nucleotides not matched to a gene: 2. This CDR3 is 16 amino acids long. Germline values: CDR1 SGHNT, CDR2 YENEEA. The DNA of the CDR3 is TGTGCCAGCAGCTTAGGGACTAGCGGGGTTTACAATGAGCAGTTCTTC. Residues: CASSLGTSGVYNEQFF. Based on the CDR3 plus reference TRBV11-3 and TRBJ2-1, the full variable domain is EAGVVQSPRYKIIEKKQPVAFWCNPISGHNTLYWYLQNLGQGPELLIRYENEEAVDDSQLPKDRFSAERLKGVDSTLKIQPAELGDSAVYLCASSLGTSGVYNEQFFGPGTRLTVL.

This chain joins TRBV28 and TRBJ1-6; TRBD1 aligns across 8 bases. The CDR3 is made up of 15 amino acids. After removal of 4 bases from V and 7 bases from J, the junction contained 6 bases not matched to a gene. Germline V CDR1 and CDR2: MDHEN, SYDVKM. The CDR3 is CASSSTGTGNSPLHF. CDR3 nucleotides: TGTGCCAGCAGTTCTACTGGGACAGGCAATTCACCCCTCCACTTT.

In DNA form, the CDR3 reads TGTGCCAGCTCACGCCGGGGGGAAACCCTCAATGAGCAGTTCTTC. As protein: CASSRRGETLNEQFF. The chain recombines TRBV18 with TRBJ2-1; 7 bases agree with TRBD2. The J segment lost 6 bases and the V segment lost 4 bases, leaving 9 bases of the junction unmatched. From germline, CDR1 is KGHSH and CDR2 LQKENI. This CDR3 region has 15 residues.

The table lists this clone with a few counts. J is TRBJ1-2 and V is TRBV5-4, with D possibly being TRBD1 (6 bases). Germline CDR1 reads SGHNT; CDR2 reads YYREEE (reference sequence). With 4 bases removed from V and 3 bases from J, the gap between germline ends came to 16 bases. This CDR3 is built from 15 residues. The CDR3 reads CASSGWTASYYGYTF. The CDR3 DNA is TGTGCCAGCAGCGGTTGGACAGCGAGCTACTATGGCTACACCTTC.

The chain employs TRBV18 and TRBJ1-5, with 7 bases lining up with TRBD1. Germline V gene lookup returns CDR1 KGHSH and CDR2 LQKENI. The CDR3 totals 18 residues. The trim removed 6 bases at V and 0 bases at J, leaving 14 bases unmatched. The CDR3 sequence is CASSSAGTADYSNQPQHF. CDR3 DNA sequence: TGTGCCAGCTCGTCCGCCGGGACAGCCGACTATAGCAATCAGCCCCAGCATTTT.

V is TRBV5-1 and J is TRBJ1-2; D not resolved. Trimming removed 0 bases at V and 2 bases at J, with 5 bases between. From germline, CDR1 is SGHRS and CDR2 YFSETQ. The CDR3 totals 13 residues. DNA of the CDR3: TGCGCCAGCAGCTTGGGTCCAAACTATGGCTACACCTTC. Amino acids: CASSLGPNYGYTF.

This chain connects TRBV10-3 to TRBJ2-7; D perhaps matches TRBD1 (5 bases). This CDR3 region has 13 residues. In germline, CDR1 is ENHRY, CDR2 SYGVKD. The V end was cut by 4 bases, the J end by 5 bases, with 12 bases between. CDR3 region: CAISVGAPDEQYF. CDR3 nucleotides: TGTGCCATCAGTGTAGGGGCCCCGGACGAGCAGTACTTC.

The V and J genes are TRBV19 and TRBJ2-7, with a tentative D call TRBD1 (5 bases). Looked up from germline, CDR1 is LNHDA and CDR2 is SQIVND (reference sequence). V lost 1 base and J lost 5, with 12 bases in between. The CDR3 totals 14 residues. Here the CDR3 DNA reads TGTGCCAGTAGTATAGCCCATCCCAGGGACGAGCAGTACTTC. This codes for CASSIAHPRDEQYF.

CDR3 protein: CASSLGTSGGQGADTQYF. In DNA, the CDR3 is TGTGCCAGCAGCTTAGGGACTAGCGGGGGCCAAGGCGCAGATACGCAGTATTTT. The rearrangement uses TRBV9 and TRBJ2-3, with 14 bases aligning to TRBD2. The CDR3 loop spans 18 amino acids. Germline trimming cut 4 bases from V and 4 bases from J; bases unmatched to any gene: 11. Germline CDR1 reads SGDLS; CDR2 reads YYNGEE.

This sequence joins TRBV6-1 and TRBJ1-2, with a tentative D call TRBD1 (5 bases). Germline V lookup: CDR1 MNHNS, CDR2 SASEGT. The CDR3 contains 16 residues. V was clipped by 1 base and J by 4 bases, with 16 bases between them. The CDR3: CASSEGAPGGGYGYTF. The CDR3 bases are TGTGCCAGCAGTGAAGGAGCCCCTGGCGGGGGCTATGGCTACACCTTC.

The chain employs TRBV6-5 and TRBJ1-6, with 7 bases aligning to TRBD1. This CDR3 is built from 14 residues. Trimming at V came to 5 bases and at J to 5 bases, leaving 3 bases not matched to a gene. Germline CDR1 and CDR2: MNHEY and SVGAGI. As DNA, the CDR3 is TGTGCCAGCAGTCTAGGGGGCGATAATTCACCCCTCCACTTT. It codes for CASSLGGDNSPLHF.

The J gene is TRBJ1-1, the V gene TRBV30; D gene unclear. The CDR3 totals 14 residues. The germline CDR1 and CDR2 sequences are GTSNPN and SVGIG (reference sequence). The V and J ends lost 4 bases and 1 base respectively, with 13 bases between them. This CDR3 is CAWKLARKNTEAFF. In DNA form, the CDR3 reads TGTGCCTGGAAATTGGCCAGAAAGAACACTGAAGCTTTCTTT. Variable domain in full (rest from reference TRBV30 and TRBJ1-1): SQTIHQWPATLVQPVGSPLSLECTVEGTSNPNLYWYRQAAGRGLQLLFYSVGIGQISSEVPQNLSASRPQDRQFILSSKKLLLSDSGFYLCAWKLARKNTEAFFGQGTRLTVV.

The chain combines TRBV5-6 with TRBJ2-7; a weak D match, TRBD1 (5 bases). This CDR3 has 15 residues. The V gene's germline CDR1 is SGHDT and CDR2 YYEEEE. V gave up 4 bases and J gave up 1 base, with 15 bases separating them. CDR3 nucleotides: TGTGCCAGCAGCCCTATAGGGGCAGGTTCCTACGAGCAGTACTTC. Translation gives CASSPIGAGSYEQYF.